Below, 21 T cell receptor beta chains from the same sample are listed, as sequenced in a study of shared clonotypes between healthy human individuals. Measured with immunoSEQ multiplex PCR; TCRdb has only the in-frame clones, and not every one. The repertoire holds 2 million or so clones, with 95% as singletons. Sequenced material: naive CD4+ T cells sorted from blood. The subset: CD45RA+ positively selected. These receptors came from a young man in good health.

The CDR3 loop is CASSESGRAYGYTF. As DNA, the CDR3 is TGCGCCAGCAGTGAGTCGGGGCGGGCCTATGGCTACACCTTC. The rearrangement links TRBV10-1 to TRBJ1-2; perhaps TRBD1 as D (5 bases). The germline gives CDR1 WNHNN, CDR2 SYGVQD (reference sequence). V was cut by 0 bases and J by 4 bases, with 9 bases left in between. The length of the CDR3 is 14 residues.

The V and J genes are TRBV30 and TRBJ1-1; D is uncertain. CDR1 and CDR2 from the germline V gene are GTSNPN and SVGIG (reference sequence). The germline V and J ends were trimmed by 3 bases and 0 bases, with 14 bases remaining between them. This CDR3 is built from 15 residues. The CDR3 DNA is TGTGCCTGGAGGAAAAGTTTTCTAATGAACACTGAAGCTTTCTTT. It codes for CAWRKSFLMNTEAFF.

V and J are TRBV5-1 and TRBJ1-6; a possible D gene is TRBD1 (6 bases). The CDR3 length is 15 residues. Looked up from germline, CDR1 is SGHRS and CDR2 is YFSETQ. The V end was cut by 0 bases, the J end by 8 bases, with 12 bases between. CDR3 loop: CASSLDWGADSPLHF. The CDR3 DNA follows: TGCGCCAGCAGCTTGGATTGGGGGGCGGATTCACCCCTCCACTTT.

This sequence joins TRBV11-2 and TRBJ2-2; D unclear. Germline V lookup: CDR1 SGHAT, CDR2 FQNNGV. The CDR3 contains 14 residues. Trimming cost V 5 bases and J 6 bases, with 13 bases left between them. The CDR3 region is CASSPLGWAGELFF. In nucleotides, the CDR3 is TGTGCCAGCAGCCCCCTCGGGTGGGCCGGGGAGCTGTTTTTT.

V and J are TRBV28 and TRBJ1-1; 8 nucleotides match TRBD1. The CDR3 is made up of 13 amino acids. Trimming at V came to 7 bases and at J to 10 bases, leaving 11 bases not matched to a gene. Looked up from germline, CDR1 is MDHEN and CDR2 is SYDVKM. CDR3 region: CASTVPQGAGAFF. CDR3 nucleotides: TGTGCCAGCACGGTCCCCCAGGGGGCGGGAGCTTTCTTT.

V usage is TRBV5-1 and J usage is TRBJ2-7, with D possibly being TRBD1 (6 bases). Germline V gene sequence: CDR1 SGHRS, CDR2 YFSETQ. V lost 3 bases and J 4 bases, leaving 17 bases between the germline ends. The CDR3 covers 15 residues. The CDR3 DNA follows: TGCGCCAGCAGCTCCCAGGGACACCCCCCATACGAGCAGTACTTC. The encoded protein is CASSSQGHPPYEQYF.

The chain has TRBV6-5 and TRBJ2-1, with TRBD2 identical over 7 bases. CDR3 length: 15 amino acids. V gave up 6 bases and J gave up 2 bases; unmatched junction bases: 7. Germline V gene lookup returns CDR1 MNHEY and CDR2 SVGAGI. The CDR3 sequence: CASRGLSGAYNEQFF. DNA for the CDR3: TGTGCCAGCAGGGGACTAAGCGGGGCCTACAATGAGCAGTTCTTC.

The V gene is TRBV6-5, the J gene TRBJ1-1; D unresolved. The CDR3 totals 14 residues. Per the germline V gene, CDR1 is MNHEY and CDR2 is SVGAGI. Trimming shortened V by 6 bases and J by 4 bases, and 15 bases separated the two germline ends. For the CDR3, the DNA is TGTGCCAGCAGCCAAGGGAATGTTGTCACTGAAGCTTTCTTT. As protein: CASSQGNVVTEAFF.

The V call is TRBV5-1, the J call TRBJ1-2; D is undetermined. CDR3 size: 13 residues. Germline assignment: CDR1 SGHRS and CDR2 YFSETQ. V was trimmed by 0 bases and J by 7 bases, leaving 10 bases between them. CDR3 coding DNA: TGCGCCAGCAGCTTGGAAGGGTTGCGTGGCTACACCTTC. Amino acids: CASSLEGLRGYTF. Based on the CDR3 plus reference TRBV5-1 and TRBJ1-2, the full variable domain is KAGVTQTPRYLIKTRGQQVTLSCSPISGHRSVSWYQQTPGQGLQFLFEYFSETQRNKGNFPGRFSGRQFSNSRSEMNVSTLELGDSALYLCASSLEGLRGYTFGSGTRLTVV.

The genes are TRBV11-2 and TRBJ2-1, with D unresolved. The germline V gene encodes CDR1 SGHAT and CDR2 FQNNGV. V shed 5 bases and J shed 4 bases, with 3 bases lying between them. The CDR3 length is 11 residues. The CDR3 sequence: CASSAYNEQFF. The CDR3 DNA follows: TGTGCCAGCAGCGCTTACAATGAGCAGTTCTTC.

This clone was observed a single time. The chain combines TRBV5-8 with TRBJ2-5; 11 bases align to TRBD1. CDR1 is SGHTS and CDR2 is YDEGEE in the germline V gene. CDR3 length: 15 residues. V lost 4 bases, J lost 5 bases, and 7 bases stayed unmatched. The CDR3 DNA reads TGTGCCAGCAGCCTGGACAGGGGGCTCGGCGAGACCCAGTACTTC. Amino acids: CASSLDRGLGETQYF.

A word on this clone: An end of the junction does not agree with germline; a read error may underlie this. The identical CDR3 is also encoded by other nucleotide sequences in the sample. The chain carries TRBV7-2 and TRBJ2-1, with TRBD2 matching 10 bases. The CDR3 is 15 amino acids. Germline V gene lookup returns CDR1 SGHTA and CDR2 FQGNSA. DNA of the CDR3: TGTGCCAGCAGGTTAGCGGGGGGTTCCTACAATGAGCAGTTCTTC. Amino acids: CASRLAGGSYNEQFF.

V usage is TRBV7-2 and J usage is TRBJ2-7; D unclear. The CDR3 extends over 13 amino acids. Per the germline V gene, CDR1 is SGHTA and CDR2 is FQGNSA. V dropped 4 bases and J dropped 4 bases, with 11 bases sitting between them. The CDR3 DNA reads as TGTGCCAGCAGCTCCCGGGCCGTATACGAGCAGTACTTC. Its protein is CASSSRAVYEQYF.

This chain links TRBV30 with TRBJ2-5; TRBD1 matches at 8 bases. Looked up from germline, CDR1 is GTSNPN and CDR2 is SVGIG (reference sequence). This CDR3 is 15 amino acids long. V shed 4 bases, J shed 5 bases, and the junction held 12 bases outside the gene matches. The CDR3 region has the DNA TGTGCCTGGAATCCTTACAGGGGGAAACGGGAGACCCAGTACTTC. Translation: CAWNPYRGKRETQYF.

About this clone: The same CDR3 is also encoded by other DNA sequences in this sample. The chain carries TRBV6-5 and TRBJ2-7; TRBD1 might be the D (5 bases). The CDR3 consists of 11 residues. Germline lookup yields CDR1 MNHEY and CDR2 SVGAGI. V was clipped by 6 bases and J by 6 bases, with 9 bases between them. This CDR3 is CASRRGGEQYF. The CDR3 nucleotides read TGTGCCAGCAGAAGGGGCGGCGAGCAGTACTTC.

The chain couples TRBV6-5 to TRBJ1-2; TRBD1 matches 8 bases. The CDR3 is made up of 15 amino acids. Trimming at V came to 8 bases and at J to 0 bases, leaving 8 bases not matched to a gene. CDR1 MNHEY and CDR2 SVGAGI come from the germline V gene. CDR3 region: CASWDRRGANYGYTF. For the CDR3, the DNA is TGTGCCAGCTGGGACAGGAGAGGGGCTAACTATGGCTACACCTTC.

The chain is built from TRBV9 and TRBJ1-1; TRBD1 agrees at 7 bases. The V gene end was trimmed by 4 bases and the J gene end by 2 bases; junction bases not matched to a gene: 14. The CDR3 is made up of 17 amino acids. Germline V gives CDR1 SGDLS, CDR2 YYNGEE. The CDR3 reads CASSPRILDRANTEAFF. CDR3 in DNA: TGTGCCAGCAGCCCGCGAATCTTAGACAGGGCCAACACTGAAGCTTTCTTT.

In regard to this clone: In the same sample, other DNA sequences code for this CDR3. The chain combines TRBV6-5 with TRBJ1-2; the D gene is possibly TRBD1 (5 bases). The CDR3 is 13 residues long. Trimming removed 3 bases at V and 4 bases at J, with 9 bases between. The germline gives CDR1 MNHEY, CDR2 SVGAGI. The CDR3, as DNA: TGTGCCAGCAGTTATTCGCAGGGCTATGGCTACACCTTC. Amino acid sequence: CASSYSQGYGYTF.

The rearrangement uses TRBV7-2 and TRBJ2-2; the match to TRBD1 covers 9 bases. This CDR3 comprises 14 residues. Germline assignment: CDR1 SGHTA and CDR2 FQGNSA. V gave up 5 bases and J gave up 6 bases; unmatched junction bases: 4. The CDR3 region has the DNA TGTGCCAGCAGCCTGCGACAGGGGGCCGGGGAGCTGTTTTTT. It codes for CASSLRQGAGELFF.

The CDR3 DNA reads as TGTGCCAGCAGCTTAGGGGACAGAACCTACGAGCAGTACTTC. Translated: CASSLGDRTYEQYF. The V gene is TRBV7-9, the J gene TRBJ2-5, with TRBD1 identical over 7 bases. The closer fit of TRBJ2-7 to the DNA end suggests the J call may be wrong. Looked up from germline, CDR1 is SEHNR and CDR2 is FQNEAQ (reference sequence). The CDR3 spans 14 residues.

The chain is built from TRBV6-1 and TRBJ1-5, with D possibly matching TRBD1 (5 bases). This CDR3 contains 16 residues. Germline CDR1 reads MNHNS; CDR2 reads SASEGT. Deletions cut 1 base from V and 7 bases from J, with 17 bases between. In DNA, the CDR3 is TGTGCCAGCAGTGAAGAAGTCAGGGTTATCATCCAGCCCCAGCATTTT. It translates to CASSEEVRVIIQPQHF.